This T cell receptor beta chain was observed in a study of neoadjuvant anti-PD-1 for oral cavity cancer. Germline CDR1 reads MGHDK; CDR2 reads SYGVNS. V was clipped by 4 bases and J by 9 bases; unmatched bases: 11. The CDR3 is 16 amino acids. Clones were read by immunoSEQ multiplex PCR, and TCRdb kept only the in-frame ones, dropping some. The table has roughly 14,000 clones, 62% seen once. Study-wide results and limits: Higher pretreatment blood Treg/Th17 ratios correlated with higher pretreatment blood and lower post-treatment tumor TCRbeta clonality. PBMC Gini-index clonality exceeded responders' in non-responders post-nivolumab.

This clone was seen a handful of times. Its antigen is unidentified. Cohort: HPV-negative, locally advanced oral cavity squamous cell carcinoma patients. PBMCs were not maintained or expanded in culture before analysis. Sequencing was performed on PBMCs, taken before nivolumab (anti-PD-1) treatment. The chain employs TRBV25-1 and TRBJ2-1; 11 bases agree with TRBD1. The sequence was collected from a person between 40 and 85 years old with oral cavity squamous cell carcinoma. CDR3 sequence reads: CASSGPGQGVGIEQFF. CDR3 nucleotide sequence: TGTGCCAGCAGTGGTCCGGGACAGGGGGTCGGTATTGAGCAGTTCTTC.